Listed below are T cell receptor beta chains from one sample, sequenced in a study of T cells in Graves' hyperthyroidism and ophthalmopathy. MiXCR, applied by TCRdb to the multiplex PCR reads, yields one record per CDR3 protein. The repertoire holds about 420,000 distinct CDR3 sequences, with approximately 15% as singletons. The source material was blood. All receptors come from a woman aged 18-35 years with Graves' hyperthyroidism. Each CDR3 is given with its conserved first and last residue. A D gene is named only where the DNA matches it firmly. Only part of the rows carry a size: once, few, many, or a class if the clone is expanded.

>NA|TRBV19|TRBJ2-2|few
CASSIAARKNTGELFF
TGTGCCAGTAGTATAGCCGCGCGGAAAAACACCGGGGAGCTGTTTTTT
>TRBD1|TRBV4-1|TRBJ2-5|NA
CASSPGQGHLFQETQYF
TGCGCCAGCAGCCCCGGACAGGGTCACCTATTTCAAGAGACCCAGTACTTC
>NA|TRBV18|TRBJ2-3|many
CASSPSSGSTDTQYF
TGTGCCAGCTCACCATCCAGCGGGAGCACAGATACGCAGTATTTT
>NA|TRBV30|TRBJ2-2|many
CAWRGLPDAGELFF
TGTGCCTGGAGGGGACTTCCCGATGCCGGGGAGCTGTTTTTT
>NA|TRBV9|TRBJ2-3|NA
CASSVDSGHYSTDTQYF
TGTGCCAGCAGCGTGGACAGCGGCCATTATAGCACAGATACGCAGTATTTT
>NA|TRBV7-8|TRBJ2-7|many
CASSLDLRESAEQYF
TGTGCCAGCAGCTTAGATCTCAGGGAGTCGGCCGAGCAGTACTTC
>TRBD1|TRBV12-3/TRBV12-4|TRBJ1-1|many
CASSRRQGEKAFF
TGTGCCAGCAGTCGGCGTCAGGGGGAGAAAGCTTTCTTT
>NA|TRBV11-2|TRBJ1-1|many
CASSLLGQLITEAFF
TGTGCCAGCAGCTTATTAGGACAGCTCATCACTGAAGCTTTCTTT
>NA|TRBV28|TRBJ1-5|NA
CASMGGGNQPQHF
TGTGCCAGCATGGGGGGGGGCAATCAGCCCCAGCATTTT
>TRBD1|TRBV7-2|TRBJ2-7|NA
CASSAWTGPYEQYF
TGTGCCAGCAGCGCCTGGACAGGGCCCTACGAGCAGTACTTC
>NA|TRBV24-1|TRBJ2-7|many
CATSDLTNPRQQYF
TGTGCCACCAGTGATTTAACTAACCCCCGGCAGCAGTACTTC
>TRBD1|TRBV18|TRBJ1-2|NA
CASSTTGETHGYTF
TGTGCCAGCTCAACGACAGGGGAGACGCATGGCTACACCTTC
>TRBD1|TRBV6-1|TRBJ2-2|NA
CASSEAGGFTGELFF
TGTGCCAGCAGTGAAGCAGGGGGCTTCACCGGGGAGCTGTTTTTT
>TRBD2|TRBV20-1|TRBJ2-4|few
CSARETSGTNIQYF
TGCAGTGCTAGGGAGACTAGCGGGACGAACATTCAGTACTTC
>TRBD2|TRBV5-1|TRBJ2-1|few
CASSLAVRLADSYNEQFF
TGCGCCAGCAGCTTGGCCGTGCGACTAGCGGACTCCTACAATGAGCAGTTCTTC
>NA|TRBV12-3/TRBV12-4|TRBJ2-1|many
CASSLGGGTYNEQFF
TGTGCCAGCAGTTTAGGGGGAGGTACCTACAATGAGCAGTTCTTC
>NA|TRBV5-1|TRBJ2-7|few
CASSLAPDPAYEQYF
TGCGCCAGCAGCTTGGCACCGGACCCCGCCTACGAGCAGTACTTC
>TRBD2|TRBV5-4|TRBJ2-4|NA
CASSLSSGKNIQYF
TGTGCCAGCAGCTTGTCTAGCGGCAAAAACATTCAGTACTTC
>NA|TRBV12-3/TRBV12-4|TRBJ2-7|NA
CASSSEVSYEQYF
TGTGCCAGCAGTAGCGAGGTCTCCTACGAGCAGTACTTC
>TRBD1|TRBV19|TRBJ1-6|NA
CASRDRVTLHF
TGTGCCAGCCGGGACAGGGTGACCCTCCACTTT
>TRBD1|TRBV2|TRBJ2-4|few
CASSEGDRAFVQYF
TGTGCCAGCAGTGAAGGGGACAGGGCCTTCGTTCAGTACTTC
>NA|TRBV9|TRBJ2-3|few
CASSVGGGLSTDTQYF
TGTGCCAGCAGCGTAGGCGGGGGCCTAAGCACAGATACGCAGTATTTT
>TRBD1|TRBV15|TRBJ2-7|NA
CATSRDLGTVTYEQYF
TGTGCCACCAGCAGAGATTTGGGGACAGTTACCTACGAGCAGTACTTC
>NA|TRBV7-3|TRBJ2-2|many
CASSLMGQQTGELFF
TGTGCCAGCAGCCTAATGGGACAACAAACCGGGGAGCTGTTTTTT
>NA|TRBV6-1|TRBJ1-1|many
CASKRSMNTEAFF
TGTGCCAGCAAAAGGTCTATGAACACTGAAGCTTTCTTT
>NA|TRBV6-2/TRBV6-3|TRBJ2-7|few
CASSYGDSSAEQYF
TGTGCCAGCAGTTACGGAGACAGTAGCGCCGAGCAGTACTTC
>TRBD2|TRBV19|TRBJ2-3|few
CASSSKRTSGTDTQYF
TGTGCCAGTAGTTCCAAGAGGACTAGCGGGACAGATACGCAGTATTTT
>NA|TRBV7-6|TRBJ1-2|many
CASSLSQGLYGYTF
TGTGCCAGCAGCTTGTCTCAGGGACTCTATGGCTACACCTTC
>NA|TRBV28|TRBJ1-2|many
CASSLVGEVNGYTF
TGTGCCAGCAGTTTAGTAGGGGAAGTCAATGGCTACACCTTC
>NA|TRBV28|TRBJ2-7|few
CASSYGWTTYEQYF
TGTGCCAGCAGTTACGGTTGGACAACTTACGAGCAGTACTTC
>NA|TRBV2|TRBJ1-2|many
CASSEALQGGGGYTF
TGTGCCAGCAGTGAAGCGCTTCAAGGGGGAGGTGGCTACACCTTC
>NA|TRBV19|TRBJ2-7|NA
CASSNRDPYEQYF
TGTGCCAGTAGTAACCGGGACCCCTACGAGCAGTACTTC
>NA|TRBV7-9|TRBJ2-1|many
CASSLTDRTNNEQFF
TGTGCCAGCAGCCTGACCGACCGTACCAACAATGAGCAGTTCTTC
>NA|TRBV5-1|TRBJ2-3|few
CASSLWSSTDTQYF
TGCGCCAGCAGCTTGTGGTCTAGCACAGATACGCAGTATTTT
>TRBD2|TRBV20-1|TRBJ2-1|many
CSARAGGGYNEQFF
TGCAGTGCTAGAGCGGGAGGGGGATACAATGAGCAGTTCTTC
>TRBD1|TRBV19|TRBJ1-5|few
CASWGQGVAYSNQPQHF
TGTGCCAGTTGGGGCCAGGGGGTCGCCTATAGCAATCAGCCCCAGCATTTT
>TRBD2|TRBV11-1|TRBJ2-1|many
CASSHSGRVNEQFF
TGTGCCAGCAGCCATAGCGGGAGAGTGAATGAGCAGTTCTTC
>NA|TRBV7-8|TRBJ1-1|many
CASSFGPEDTEAFF
TGTGCCAGCAGCTTTGGACCGGAGGACACTGAAGCTTTCTTT
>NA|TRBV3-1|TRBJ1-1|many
CASSIQGSAFF
TGTGCCAGCAGCATACAGGGTTCTGCTTTCTTT
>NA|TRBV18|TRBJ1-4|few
CASSANPGPINEKLFF
TGTGCCAGCTCAGCCAATCCGGGACCTATTAATGAAAAACTGTTTTTT
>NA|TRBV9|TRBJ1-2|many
CASSPGILSYGYTF
TGTGCCAGCAGCCCTGGGATCCTAAGCTATGGCTACACCTTC
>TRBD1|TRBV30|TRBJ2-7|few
CAWSRTGVHEQYF
TGTGCCTGGAGTAGGACAGGGGTCCACGAGCAGTACTTC
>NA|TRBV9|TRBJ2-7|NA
CASSVAADSYEQYF
TGTGCCAGCAGCGTAGCCGCAGACTCCTACGAGCAGTACTTC
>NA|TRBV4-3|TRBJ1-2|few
CASSQGRGSEYGYTF
TGCGCCAGCAGCCAAGGCCGGGGATCCGAATATGGCTACACCTTC